Shown below are 17 T cell receptor beta chains from a single sample sequenced in a study of T cells in localized non-small cell lung cancer. TCRdb's copy holds only in-frame clones and misses some; the assay was immunoSEQ multiplex PCR. The data show fewer than 90,000 clones, roughly 80% seen once. Material: PBMCs, obtained before any cancer treatment. Every receptor here comes from a man aged 40 to 70 with stage II squamous cell lung carcinoma.

The chain joins TRBV19 to TRBJ2-1; TRBD2 agrees at 7 bases. This CDR3 is 14 amino acids long. Trimming removed 6 bases from V and 2 bases from J; junction bases left unmatched: 4. The V gene's germline CDR1 is LNHDA and CDR2 SQIVND (reference sequence). CDR3 DNA: TGTGCCAGTAGAGAGGCGGGGGCCTACAATGAGCAGTTCTTC. It is translated as CASREAGAYNEQFF.

This sequence joins TRBV2 and TRBJ2-1, with TRBD2 matching over 8 bases. CDR3 length: 10 residues. J was trimmed by 13 bases and V by 6 bases; bases with no gene match: 2. Per the germline V gene, CDR1 is SNHLY and CDR2 is FYNNEI. The CDR3 coding sequence is TGTGCCAGCAGCAGGACTAGCCAGTTCTTC. Encoded protein: CASSRTSQFF.

V gene TRBV7-2 combines with J gene TRBJ1-4; 7 nucleotides align to TRBD1. Germline assignment: CDR1 SGHTA and CDR2 FQGNSA. J lost 0 bases, V lost 1 base, and 8 bases had no gene match. This CDR3 has 18 amino acids. Here the CDR3 DNA reads TGTGCCAGCAGCTTAGGACAGGGATCGGGAGCAACTAATGAAAAACTGTTTTTT. The encoded protein is CASSLGQGSGATNEKLFF.

V and J are TRBV12-5 and TRBJ2-7; TRBD1 agrees at 8 bases. Germline V gene data show CDR1 as LGHNT and CDR2 as FRNRAP. The CDR3 loop spans 14 amino acids. The junction had 11 bases not matched to a gene; V was cut back by 7 bases and J by 6 bases. CDR3: CASAVTGTGGEQYF. DNA for the CDR3: TGTGCTAGTGCCGTAACCGGGACAGGAGGCGAGCAGTACTTC.

This clone was observed a single time. The chain employs TRBV5-6 and TRBJ1-1; no firm D call. V gave up 4 bases and J gave up 0 bases, with 7 bases separating them. The CDR3 runs 13 residues. Germline CDR1 reads SGHDT; CDR2 reads YYEEEE. CDR3 loop: CASSKIMNTEAFF. The CDR3 DNA is TGTGCCAGCAGCAAGATAATGAACACTGAAGCTTTCTTT.

The rearrangement links TRBV5-1 to TRBJ1-2; 7 bases are a match to TRBD1. The germline V gene has CDR1 SGHRS and CDR2 YFSETQ. This CDR3 is 14 amino acids long. V gave up 5 bases and J gave up 8 bases; unmatched junction bases: 12. In DNA, the CDR3 is TGCGCCAGCAGGTTAACCGGGGACAGTATCGGCTACACCTTC. Amino acid sequence: CASRLTGDSIGYTF.

The V gene is TRBV30, the J gene TRBJ1-1; 8 nucleotides match TRBD1. J gave up 0 bases and V 3 bases, and 6 bases lay outside the gene matches. The germline CDR1 and CDR2 sequences are GTSNPN and SVGIG (reference sequence). CDR3 size: 15 residues. Here the CDR3 reads CAWSRTGTMNTEAFF. The CDR3 DNA follows: TGTGCCTGGAGCCGGACAGGGACCATGAACACTGAAGCTTTCTTT.

The CDR3 DNA is TGTGCCAGCTCACCACCCGGGGCGCCGGGGGGTGAGCAGTTCTTC. Translation: CASSPPGAPGGEQFF. J is TRBJ2-1 and V is TRBV18; 7 bases line up with TRBD2. The CDR3 runs to 15 residues. Trimming at V came to 0 bases and at J to 9 bases, leaving 8 bases not matched to a gene. The germline V gene has CDR1 KGHSH and CDR2 LQKENI.

The chain links TRBV19 to TRBJ1-4; the D is unclear. CDR3 length equals 12 residues. CDR1 is LNHDA, CDR2 SQIVND, per germline (reference sequence). Trimming shortened V by 2 bases and J by 8 bases, and 6 bases separated the two germline ends. CDR3 amino acids: CASSIYREKLFF. The CDR3 DNA follows: TGTGCCAGTAGTATATATAGGGAAAAACTGTTTTTT. The full variable domain, in which reference TRBV19 and TRBJ1-4 provide the parts outside the CDR3, is DGGITQSPKYLFRKEGQNVTLSCEQNLNHDAMYWYRQDPGQGLRLIYYSQIVNDFQKGDIAEGYSVSREKKESFPLTVTSAQKNPTAFYLCASSIYREKLFFGSGTQLSVL.

The chain links TRBV11-2 to TRBJ1-5; TRBD1 matches 7 bases. The CDR3 sequence is 15 residues long. The germline CDR1 and CDR2 sequences are SGHAT and FQNNGV. V lost 2 bases, J lost 6 bases, and 7 bases stayed unmatched. CDR3: CASSLFGDSLQPQHF. The CDR3, as DNA: TGTGCCAGCAGCTTATTCGGGGACAGTCTTCAGCCCCAGCATTTT.

The rearrangement links TRBV5-1 to TRBJ2-2, with a possible D match to TRBD1 (5 bases). V lost 4 bases and J 1 base, leaving 8 bases between the germline ends. The length of the CDR3 is 14 residues. Per the germline V gene, CDR1 is SGHRS and CDR2 is YFSETQ. CDR3 sequence (DNA): TGCGCCAGCAGCGTAGGACAGAACACCGGGGAGCTGTTTTTT. Protein: CASSVGQNTGELFF.

The chain has TRBV19 and TRBJ1-1; 9 bases map to TRBD1. CDR1 and CDR2 (germline): LNHDA, SQIVND (reference sequence). J gave up 0 bases and V 4 bases, and 6 bases lay outside the gene matches. This CDR3 contains 16 residues. The CDR3 bases are TGTGCCAGTAGTAAGGCCCGACAGGGGGTGAACACTGAAGCTTTCTTT. Protein product: CASSKARQGVNTEAFF.

This clone has only a few counts. The rearrangement uses TRBV4-2 and TRBJ2-1; 15 positions match TRBD2. Trimming at V came to 0 bases and at J to 12 bases, leaving 3 bases not matched to a gene. CDR1 is LGHNA, CDR2 YNFKEQ, per germline. The CDR3 sequence is 15 residues long. The CDR3, as DNA: TGTGCCAGCAGCCAAGAAAGGGGACTAGCGGGAGGGCAGTTCTTC. Its translation: CASSQERGLAGGQFF.

This chain uses TRBV4-2 with TRBJ1-3; 9 positions match TRBD1. Germline V CDR1 and CDR2: LGHNA, YNFKEQ. Trimming took 1 base from V and 2 from J; bases not matched to a gene: 3. This CDR3 has 16 residues. DNA of the CDR3: TGTGCCAGCAGCCAAGCGGGACAGGGAGCTGGAAACACCATATATTTT. Translation gives CASSQAGQGAGNTIYF.

This clone showed up just a few times. V gene TRBV28 combines with J gene TRBJ2-7; 8 nucleotides agree with TRBD2. The CDR3 length is 16 residues. The germline V gene encodes CDR1 MDHEN and CDR2 SYDVKM. Trimming took 4 bases from V and 4 from J; bases not matched to a gene: 12. CDR3 loop: CASSWDLVAGGYEQYF. The CDR3 DNA reads as TGTGCCAGCAGTTGGGACCTAGTTGCGGGAGGTTACGAGCAGTACTTC.

The V and J genes are TRBV29-1 and TRBJ1-1, with no clear D. Trimming stripped 5 bases from V and 0 bases from J, with 10 bases between. Germline V gives CDR1 SQVTM, CDR2 ANQGSEA. This CDR3 region has 13 residues. The CDR3 region has the DNA TGCAGCGTTCATTGGGGAGTGAACACTGAAGCTTTCTTT. This translates into CSVHWGVNTEAFF.

The chain links TRBV2 to TRBJ2-3; TRBD2 aligns across 10 bases. The V and J ends lost 3 bases and 5 bases, in that order; junction bases with no gene match: 5. Per the germline V gene, CDR1 is SNHLY and CDR2 is FYNNEI. The CDR3 sequence is 15 residues long. This CDR3 is CASSDTSGMRDTQYF. As DNA, the CDR3 is TGTGCCAGCAGTGATACTAGCGGGATGAGAGATACGCAGTATTTT. The full variable domain, its missing parts supplied by reference TRBV2 and TRBJ2-3, is EPEVTQTPSHQVTQMGQEVILRCVPISNHLYFYWYRQILGQKVEFLVSFYNNEISEKSEIFDDQFSVERPDGSNFTLKIRSTKLEDSAMYFCASSDTSGMRDTQYFGPGTRLTVL.